This entry lists 15 T cell receptor beta chains sequenced from one sample in a study of CD8+CD57+ T cells in acquired aplastic anemia. CDR3 and TCR beta VDJ profiling relied on genomic DNA as the template. TCRdb processed the reads anew with MiXCR; each CDR3 protein has one entry. The sample lists more than 250,000 distinct CDR3 sequences, roughly 50% occurring once. Material for sequencing was sorted CD4+, CD8+, or CD8+CD57+ T cells (not recorded which) from PBMCs. The receptors stem from a human donor with severe aplastic anemia or a healthy control (not recorded which).

As for this clonotype: Germline and junction disagree at one end, which may indicate a read error. The rearrangement links TRBV2 to TRBJ1-4, with 10 bases lining up with TRBD1. The CDR3 extends over 16 amino acids. Germline CDR1 is SNHLY and CDR2 is FYNNEI. The chain's CDR3 is CAGSTGTGATNEKLFF. The CDR3 DNA follows: TGTGCCGGCAGTACCGGGACAGGGGCAACTAATGAAAAACTGTTTTTT.

The chain couples TRBV5-1 to TRBJ1-5; no reliable D call. V lost 0 bases, J lost 6 bases, and 10 bases lay in between. Per germline, CDR1 SGHRS and CDR2 YFSETQ. CDR3 length: 14 amino acids. CDR3 in DNA: TGCGCCAGCAGCTTGGGGCCTTGGGGTCAGCCCCAGCATTTT. It yields the protein CASSLGPWGQPQHF.

This clonotype was observed a handful of times. J is TRBJ1-1 and V is TRBV20-1; no clear D gene. The germline gives CDR1 DFQATT, CDR2 SNEGSKA (reference sequence). The length of the CDR3 is 11 residues. The V and J ends lost 3 bases and 4 bases respectively, with 6 bases between them. In DNA form, the CDR3 reads TGCAGTGCTAGGGGCAGCACTGAAGCTTTCTTT. It translates to CSARGSTEAFF.

This clonotype was picked up many times. This chain uses TRBV19 with TRBJ2-3, with 11 nucleotides matching TRBD1. This CDR3 has 16 residues. The ends lost 7 bases at V and 4 bases at J; junction bases unmatched: 10. Germline CDR1 LNHDA, CDR2 SQIVND (reference sequence). CDR3 amino acids: CASTLGQGGFPDTQYF. The CDR3 DNA is TGTGCCAGTACCTTGGGACAGGGGGGTTTCCCAGATACGCAGTATTTT.

This chain's CDR3 is CSASGGGATDTQYF. The CDR3 coding sequence is TGCAGTGCTAGTGGAGGGGGTGCCACAGATACGCAGTATTTT. This chain joins TRBV20-1 and TRBJ2-3; tentatively, D is TRBD1 or TRBD2 (6 bases each). This CDR3 spans 14 amino acids. The germline gives CDR1 DFQATT, CDR2 SNEGSKA (reference sequence). V lost 3 bases to trimming and J lost 2 bases, with 12 bases between them.

The V call is TRBV9, the J call TRBJ2-5, with D perhaps TRBD1 or TRBD2 (5 bases each). This CDR3 contains 18 residues. V dropped 0 bases and J dropped 2 bases, with 20 bases sitting between them. Germline-derived CDR1 and CDR2 are SGDLS and YYNGEE. The CDR3: CASSVGTPGRGRQETQYF. The CDR3 nucleotides read TGTGCCAGCAGCGTAGGGACCCCTGGACGGGGCAGACAAGAGACCCAGTACTTC.

There are many counts of this clonotype. The chain links TRBV4-1 to TRBJ2-2; tentatively, D is TRBD1 or TRBD2 (6 bases each). Germline CDR1 is MGHRA and CDR2 is YSYEKL. V was cut by 5 bases and J by 5 bases, with 21 bases left in between. The CDR3 spans 17 residues. The CDR3 DNA reads as TGCGCCAGCAGCAAAGGGGGGACGGAGGCGAGAACCGGGGAGCTGTTTTTT. As protein: CASSKGGTEARTGELFF.

This clonotype was observed a few times. The chain links TRBV6-5 to TRBJ2-2, with D perhaps TRBD2 (5 bases). The CDR3 totals 14 residues. The germline CDR1 and CDR2 sequences are MNHEY and SVGAGI. Trimming removed 5 bases at V and 4 bases at J, with 11 bases between. CDR3 in DNA: TGTGCCAGCAGTCTGAGAGGGCCCACCGGGGAGCTGTTTTTT. It codes for CASSLRGPTGELFF.

This clonotype occurred a few times. V and J are TRBV2 and TRBJ1-6, with 8 bases aligning to TRBD1. CDR1 and CDR2 from the germline V gene are SNHLY and FYNNEI. J was trimmed by 14 bases and V by 7 bases; bases with no gene match: 13. This CDR3 contains 14 residues. CDR3 protein: CASISGTGMGTLHF. CDR3 coding DNA: TGTGCCAGCATTTCCGGGACAGGAATGGGCACCCTCCACTTT.

This clonotype was seen ten or more times. The chain uses TRBV12-3 or TRBV12-4 and TRBJ2-7, with a possible D match to TRBD1 (7 bases). The ends were cut back, 5 bases at V and 2 bases at J, with 10 bases in the middle. This CDR3 has 13 amino acids. CDR3 sequence reads: CASSPGGPYEQYF. In DNA form, the CDR3 reads TGTGCCAGCAGTCCAGGGGGGCCCTACGAGCAGTACTTC.

CDR3 nucleotide sequence: TGTGCCAGCAGCCCGGGACAGGGGTTGGCGACCCAGTACTTC. Its translation: CASSPGQGLATQYF. The chain recombines TRBV7-3 with TRBJ2-5; 10 nucleotides align to TRBD1. After removal of 5 bases from V and 7 bases from J, the junction contained 7 bases not matched to a gene. The CDR3 sequence is 14 residues long. Germline V gives CDR1 SGHTA, CDR2 FQGTGA.

The chain links TRBV20-1 to TRBJ2-7, with TRBD2 identical over 12 bases. The CDR3 sequence is 13 residues long. J gave up 2 bases and V 6 bases, and 2 bases lay outside the gene matches. Germline V gene data show CDR1 as DFQATT and CDR2 as SNEGSKA (reference sequence). The CDR3 sequence: CSASSGRAYEQYF. CDR3 coding DNA: TGCAGTGCCTCTAGCGGGAGGGCCTACGAGCAGTACTTC.

The chain carries TRBV19 and TRBJ2-7; D is possibly TRBD2 (6 bases). There are 13 residues in the CDR3. CDR1 and CDR2 from the germline V gene are LNHDA and SQIVND (reference sequence). V lost 7 bases and J 5 bases, leaving 15 bases between the germline ends. DNA for the CDR3: TGTGCCAGTAATGGCGGGGTCACGGACGAGCAGTACTTC. This encodes CASNGGVTDEQYF.

This clonotype has a count of ten or more. The V gene is TRBV6-5, the J gene TRBJ2-2; D gene uncertain. The length of the CDR3 is 15 residues. Between the trimmed V and J ends, which lost 2 bases and 1 base, there was a span of 8 bases. From germline, CDR1 is MNHEY and CDR2 SVGAGI. This chain's CDR3 is CASSYRQVNTGELFF. CDR3 coding DNA: TGTGCCAGCAGTTACCGGCAGGTGAACACCGGGGAGCTGTTTTTT.

This sequence joins TRBV9 and TRBJ2-2; possibly TRBD1 for D (7 bases). CDR3 length: 20 residues. Per germline, CDR1 SGDLS and CDR2 YYNGEE. Trimming cost V 4 bases and J 3 bases, with 28 bases left between them. The DNA for the CDR3 is TGTGCCAGCAGCCCGGACGGGGACAGTTGGGGGGATACGGACACCGGGGAGCTGTTTTTT. As protein: CASSPDGDSWGDTDTGELFF. Filled out from reference TRBV9 and TRBJ2-2, the complete variable domain reads DSGVTQTPKHLITATGQRVTLRCSPRSGDLSVYWYQQSLDQGLQFLIQYYNGEERAKGNILERFSAQQFPDLHSELNLSSLELGDSALYFCASSPDGDSWGDTDTGELFFGEGSRLTVL.